These 8 T cell receptor beta chains were sequenced from one sample in a study of blood T cell repertoires in COVID-19 (dated by TCRdb to the early 2020s). The receptor library was made with the immunoSEQ multiplex PCR assay. The immuneACCESS repertoire file appears here via TCRdb, limited to in-frame rearrangements. These files lack a portion of the clones; in checked studies, under half of the deficit traces to unresolved V genes, and the cause of the others is not known. This sample is represented by about 300,000 clones; roughly 90% of them were singletons. Under 7.5% of the sample is taken by the ten largest. The sample taken for sequencing was peripheral blood. The receptors shown here come from a man younger than 35 who had recovered from COVID-19.

The chain is built from TRBV6-5 and TRBJ2-5, with D maybe TRBD1 (6 bases). CDR1 MNHEY and CDR2 SVGAGI come from the germline V gene. This CDR3 has 13 amino acids. Trimming cost V 6 bases and J 5 bases, with 13 bases left between them. The CDR3 DNA reads as TGTGCCAGCAGCCAGGGGCCCGGGGAGACCCAGTACTTC. This codes for CASSQGPGETQYF.

The V call is TRBV4-2, the J call TRBJ1-6; a weak D match, TRBD1 (5 bases). CDR1 is LGHNA and CDR2 is YNFKEQ in the germline V gene. The CDR3 spans 14 residues. V gave up 4 bases and J gave up 7 bases, with 11 bases separating them. CDR3 sequence: CASSPQGSNSPLHF. Here the CDR3 DNA reads TGTGCCAGCAGCCCTCAGGGTTCAAATTCACCCCTCCACTTT.

V is TRBV6-5 and J is TRBJ2-4, with D unclear. V dropped 4 bases and J dropped 0 bases, with 10 bases sitting between them. The CDR3 is 15 residues long. The germline CDR1 and CDR2 sequences are MNHEY and SVGAGI. CDR3 coding DNA: TGTGCCAGCAGTTTCACACCTTTAGCCAAAAACATTCAGTACTTC. It encodes CASSFTPLAKNIQYF.

J is TRBJ1-5 and V is TRBV7-8, with unresolved D. Germline V CDR1 and CDR2: SGHVS, FQNEAQ. Trimming removed 2 bases at V and 0 bases at J, with 5 bases between. CDR3 size: 14 residues. The CDR3 is CASSLPDSNQPQHF. The CDR3 nucleotides are TGTGCCAGCAGCTTACCAGATAGCAATCAGCCCCAGCATTTT.

The chain links TRBV20-1 to TRBJ1-5; 8 bases are a match to TRBD1. The CDR3 is 11 residues long. Germline V gene sequence: CDR1 DFQATT, CDR2 SNEGSKA (reference sequence). This CDR3 reads CRDREGQPQHF. For the CDR3, the DNA is TGCAGGGACAGGGAGGGTCAGCCCCAGCATTTT.

Only one count was recorded for this clone. The chain has TRBV29-1 and TRBJ1-1; possible D gene TRBD1, 5 bases. This CDR3 has 14 amino acids. Germline loops: CDR1 SQVTM, CDR2 ANQGSEA. The ends were cut back, 7 bases at V and 5 bases at J, with 20 bases in the middle. The CDR3 DNA reads as TGCAGCGCAAAACCCTCGGGGGGAGGGACTGAAGCTTTCTTT. It specifies CSAKPSGGGTEAFF.

The rearrangement links TRBV27 to TRBJ1-5; TRBD1 matches 7 bases. The CDR3 is 14 residues long. Germline V gene lookup returns CDR1 MNHEY and CDR2 SMNVEV (reference sequence). V lost 8 bases and J lost 10; bases outside the gene matches: 14. The CDR3 DNA reads TGTGCCAGCGGGGAGAGGGCGACAGGGATCCCCCAGCATTTT. Its translation: CASGERATGIPQHF.

The rearrangement uses TRBV5-1 and TRBJ1-1; weak D call: TRBD1 (5 bases). Trimming removed 0 bases at V and 4 bases at J, with 10 bases between. Germline V lookup: CDR1 SGHRS, CDR2 YFSETQ. CDR3 length equals 14 residues. CDR3 coding DNA: TGCGCCAGCAGCTTGGAGGGGTGGGCCACTGAAGCTTTCTTT. This sequence encodes CASSLEGWATEAFF.